These 14 T cell receptor beta chains came from one sample sequenced in a study of blood T cell repertoires in COVID-19. Method: immunoSEQ multiplex PCR; TCRdb's copy keeps in-frame clones and lacks some. This table holds 60,000 to 80,000 clones, less than 90% found once. Sequencing used peripheral blood. These receptors were collected from a man aged 45-60 years with active COVID-19.

This clone was observed at least ten times. The rearrangement uses TRBV7-8 and TRBJ1-2; weak D call: TRBD1 (5 bases). The germline V gene encodes CDR1 SGHVS and CDR2 FQNEAQ. V was pared by 5 bases and J by 8 bases, with 12 bases between. The CDR3 spans 12 residues. The DNA for the CDR3 is TGTGCCAGCAGCCCGGGCTCAGGGGGCTACACCTTC. Protein product: CASSPGSGGYTF.

This clone was counted once. This rearrangement joins TRBV30 to TRBJ1-4, with D unclear. V was clipped by 5 bases and J by 1 base, with 8 bases between them. This CDR3 comprises 13 residues. CDR1 and CDR2 (germline): GTSNPN, SVGIG (reference sequence). The CDR3 bases are TGTGCCTGGGCCGCGGGAACTAATGAAAAACTGTTTTTT. It codes for CAWAAGTNEKLFF. Complete variable domain (other parts from reference TRBV30 and TRBJ1-4): SQTIHQWPATLVQPVGSPLSLECTVEGTSNPNLYWYRQAAGRGLQLLFYSVGIGQISSEVPQNLSASRPQDRQFILSSKKLLLSDSGFYLCAWAAGTNEKLFFGSGTQLSVL.

The sample holds one count of this clone. The chain carries TRBV9 and TRBJ1-5; 10 bases map to TRBD1. After removal of 3 bases from V and 3 bases from J, the junction contained 3 bases not matched to a gene. The CDR3 length is 15 residues. Germline values: CDR1 SGDLS, CDR2 YYNGEE. The CDR3 nucleotides are TGTGCCAGCAGCGGAGGGACAGGGGCCAATCAGCCCCAGCATTTT. Translating it yields CASSGGTGANQPQHF. Using reference TRBV9 and TRBJ1-5 for the parts outside the CDR3, the full variable domain is DSGVTQTPKHLITATGQRVTLRCSPRSGDLSVYWYQQSLDQGLQFLIQYYNGEERAKGNILERFSAQQFPDLHSELNLSSLELGDSALYFCASSGGTGANQPQHFGDGTRLSIL.

This clone showed up just once. J is TRBJ2-3 and V is TRBV30; 9 bases fit TRBD2. Germline V gene sequence: CDR1 GTSNPN, CDR2 SVGIG (reference sequence). The CDR3 totals 13 residues. With 5 bases clipped from V and 6 bases from J, the junction kept 6 bases outside the gene matches. The CDR3 region is CAWAGGPWDTQYF. CDR3 nucleotides: TGTGCCTGGGCGGGGGGGCCTTGGGATACGCAGTATTTT.

This chain links TRBV4-3 with TRBJ2-1; 7 nucleotides agree with TRBD1. V lost 0 bases to trimming and J lost 8 bases; unmatched junction nucleotides: 10. The CDR3 contains 16 residues. In germline, CDR1 is LGHNA, CDR2 YSLEER. This CDR3 reads CASSQDLAGGSDEQFF. The DNA of the CDR3 is TGCGCCAGCAGCCAAGATCTGGCAGGGGGATCTGATGAGCAGTTCTTC.

The chain joins TRBV2 to TRBJ1-1; TRBD1 matches 7 bases. Trimming cost V 5 bases and J 5 bases; bases outside gene matches: 8. The CDR3 is made up of 14 amino acids. Germline V gives CDR1 SNHLY, CDR2 FYNNEI. For the CDR3, the DNA is TGTGCCAGCAGTCGGGGCAGGGGGGTAACTGAAGCTTTCTTT. Its protein product is CASSRGRGVTEAFF.

V usage is TRBV11-2 and J usage is TRBJ2-3, with TRBD2 matching 8 bases. CDR3 length equals 14 residues. V lost 7 bases to trimming and J lost 7 bases; unmatched junction nucleotides: 10. Germline V gene data show CDR1 as SGHAT and CDR2 as FQNNGV. CDR3 DNA: TGTGCCAGCAACTCCGGGGGGGGCCTATATACGCAGTATTTT. As protein: CASNSGGGLYTQYF.

This chain links TRBV5-1 with TRBJ2-7; 7 nucleotides line up with TRBD1. CDR3 length: 15 amino acids. V dropped 4 bases and J dropped 2; count of bases not matched to a gene: 9. The germline V gene encodes CDR1 SGHRS and CDR2 YFSETQ. The DNA of the CDR3 is TGCGCCAGCAGCCCCGGCAGGGGGACGGCCTACGAGCAGTACTTC. It is translated as CASSPGRGTAYEQYF.

The rearrangement links TRBV7-6 to TRBJ1-3; TRBD1 is a possible D gene (5 bases). The V gene lost 1 base and the J gene lost 1 base, with 17 bases spanning the gap. The CDR3 is made up of 18 amino acids. The germline gives CDR1 SGHVS, CDR2 FNYEAQ. CDR3 sequence (DNA): TGTGCCAGCAGCTTAGAAGGCGGCAGGGCATCATCTGGAAACACCATATATTTT. Protein: CASSLEGGRASSGNTIYF.

The chain has TRBV6-2 or TRBV6-3 and TRBJ1-2; a possible D gene is TRBD1 (6 bases). CDR3 length: 12 amino acids. Trimming left V 6 bases short and J 9 bases short, with 14 bases between. CDR1 is MNHEY and CDR2 is SVGEGT in the germline V gene. CDR3 sequence: CASSPGQYSYTF. The CDR3 DNA reads TGTGCCAGCAGCCCCGGACAGTATAGCTACACCTTC.

For the CDR3, the DNA is TGTGCCAGCACCCCGCGGGGGGGGTCCTACGAGCAGTACTTC. Translation gives CASTPRGGSYEQYF. The chain employs TRBV6-2 or TRBV6-3 and TRBJ2-7; 9 bases align to TRBD2. In germline, CDR1 is MNHEY, CDR2 SVGEGT. The length of the CDR3 is 14 residues. Losses at the gene ends were 7 bases for V and 1 base for J; bases not matched to a gene: 5.

This clone is a singleton in its sample. The chain employs TRBV4-2 and TRBJ2-1, with D possibly matching TRBD2 (6 bases). Trimming shortened V by 4 bases and J by 4 bases, and 11 bases separated the two germline ends. CDR3 size: 14 residues. Germline V gene lookup returns CDR1 LGHNA and CDR2 YNFKEQ. As DNA, the CDR3 is TGTGCCAGCAGCCGTAGCGGTACATACAATGAGCAGTTCTTC. Translating gives CASSRSGTYNEQFF.

V is TRBV11-2 and J is TRBJ2-3; a possible D gene is TRBD1 (6 bases). Germline assignment: CDR1 SGHAT and CDR2 FQNNGV. The CDR3 is 16 residues long. V lost 3 bases and J 2 bases, leaving 15 bases between the germline ends. The CDR3 nucleotides read TGTGCCAGCAGCTTCCAACCACAGGGAAACACAGATACGCAGTATTTT. It is translated as CASSFQPQGNTDTQYF.

The chain has TRBV19 and TRBJ2-6; the match to TRBD1 covers 9 bases. This CDR3 contains 16 residues. CDR1 is LNHDA, CDR2 SQIVND, per germline (reference sequence). Trimming removed 8 bases from V and 0 bases from J; junction bases left unmatched: 5. The CDR3 protein is CASSRDRDSGANVLTF. In DNA form, the CDR3 reads TGTGCCAGTTCCCGGGACAGGGACTCTGGGGCCAACGTCCTGACTTTC. Supplemented by reference TRBV19 and TRBJ2-6, the full variable domain reads DGGITQSPKYLFRKEGQNVTLSCEQNLNHDAMYWYRQDPGQGLRLIYYSQIVNDFQKGDIAEGYSVSREKKESFPLTVTSAQKNPTAFYLCASSRDRDSGANVLTFGAGSRLTVL.